The clone carrying this TCR beta chain was detected a few times. This sample is drawn from a study of blood T cell repertoires in COVID-19. On the study more broadly: Acute-phase and convalescent COVID-19 samples originated in the United States, Italy and Spain. T cells, B-cell-depleted T cells, or PBMCs supplied cDNA or gDNA.

J was trimmed by 5 bases and V by 7 bases; bases with no gene match: 9. From germline, CDR1 is MNHEY and CDR2 SVGAGI. The CDR3 consists of 15 residues. In the source study's methods: Reference gene primer amplification in the assay estimated nucleated cell counts. Profiled with immunoSEQ multiplex PCR; TCRdb holds only in-frame clones, not every one. Clone size and the V and J calls come from that table; the DNA yielded D and trimming. This sample yields approximately 90,000 clones, of which over 65% are seen a single time; 40% to 60% belongs to the top ten. The receptor was isolated from a human donor in a cohort sampled during active COVID-19. The chain uses TRBV6-5 and TRBJ2-2; 8 bases are a match to TRBD2. The sequenced material came from peripheral blood. Here the CDR3 reads CASKKVSGGTGELFF. CDR3 coding DNA: TGTGCCAGCAAAAAGGTGTCGGGAGGGACCGGGGAGCTGTTTTTT.